This TCR beta chain was captured by sequencing in a study of a mutant IDH1 vaccine in newly diagnosed glioma. Study-level information: Vaccination was launched 4-6 weeks after radiotherapy alone, or with temozolomide cycles. Visit V12 happened at week 35; visit V13 happened at week 47. Sex distribution of treated patients was approximately 62% male and approximately 38% female; mean age was 40.4 years.

Profiling relied on immunoSEQ multiplex PCR, and the TCRdb table lists in-frame clones only, not all of them. This table has about 44,000 clones, 81% appearing once. The germline CDR1 and CDR2 sequences are SGHTA and FQGNSA. V lost 5 bases to trimming and J lost 10 bases, with 11 bases between them. The CDR3 covers 11 residues. As to this clone: The antigen is unknown.

The time point denotes: week 35, safety follow-up. The investigators gave 300 ug of mutant IDH1 20-mer peptide in each vaccine dose, together with topical imiquimod. Broader study findings: Induction of immune responses by the vaccine occurred in 93.3% of patients.

The source was PBMCs, collected from a glioma patient whose treatment included an IDH1 peptide vaccine. The sequence was collected from a woman aged 40 to 55 with glioma. Some clones in this sample may be carry-over from other donors' samples. This chain connects TRBV7-2 to TRBJ1-1; D is undetermined. The CDR3 loop is CASSPLEVAFF. CDR3 nucleotide sequence: TGTGCCAGCAGCCCTCTGGAAGTAGCTTTCTTT.